This TCR beta chain was recorded in a study of CD8+CD57+ T cells in acquired aplastic anemia. For the study at large: Mean yield of DNA from sorted CD4+ and CD8+ cells was 3 to 3.5 ug.

Patients sequenced had flow cytometry evidence of CD8+CD57+ cell expansion. The study profiled TCR beta VDJ and CDR3 using genomic DNA as template. TCRdb reprocessed the reads via MiXCR and lists one record per CDR3 protein. The table has 200,000 to 300,000 distinct CDR3 sequences, 47% seen once. Germline V gene lookup returns CDR1 SQVTM and CDR2 ANQGSEA. There are 14 residues in the CDR3. With 4 bases clipped from V and 7 bases from J, the junction kept 6 bases outside the gene matches. The sequence was collected from a human donor with aplastic anemia. This chain joins TRBV29-1 and TRBJ2-2; 10 nucleotides align to TRBD1. Sequencing was carried out using sorted CD4+, CD8+, or CD8+CD57+ T cells (not recorded which) from PBMCs. CDR3 coding DNA: TGCAGCGTTGGACAGGGGGCGCATAACGGGGAGCTGTTTTTT. Its translation: CSVGQGAHNGELFF.